These 32 T cell receptor beta chains were all obtained from the same sample, sequenced in a study of blood T cell repertoires in COVID-19. The protocol was immunoSEQ multiplex PCR, while the TCRdb copy is restricted to in-frame clones and leaves out a portion. The data hold about 190,000 clones, with about 80% observed a single time. Sequenced: peripheral blood. The receptors derive from a woman aged 55-70 years with COVID-19, enrolled during active disease.

This clone was detected only once. This chain joins TRBV6-5 and TRBJ1-3; unclear D gene. CDR1 and CDR2 (germline): MNHEY, SVGAGI. V was shortened by 6 bases and J by 6 bases, with 6 bases between the two germline ends. The CDR3 contains 11 residues. The CDR3 is CASRFLNTIYF. The CDR3 nucleotides are TGTGCCAGCAGATTCCTAAACACCATATATTTT.

The CDR3, as DNA: TGTGCCAGCAGTTCTCTGACTAGCGGGGGAGGCAAGGAGACCCAGTACTTC. This gives the protein CASSSLTSGGGKETQYF. The genes are TRBV2 and TRBJ2-5; 12 positions agree with TRBD2. V dropped 5 bases and J dropped 5; count of bases not matched to a gene: 12. The CDR3 is made up of 17 amino acids. Germline CDR1 reads SNHLY; CDR2 reads FYNNEI.

This chain connects TRBV7-2 to TRBJ1-2, with 7 positions matching TRBD1. Germline CDR1 and CDR2: SGHTA and FQGNSA. This CDR3 spans 14 amino acids. V shed 4 bases, J shed 8 bases, and the junction held 10 bases outside the gene matches. The CDR3 DNA is TGTGCCAGCAGCTCGAACAGGGGTTATCTGGGCTACACCTTC. Its protein product is CASSSNRGYLGYTF.

The chain joins TRBV3-1 (or the pseudogene TRBV3-2) to TRBJ1-3; possible D gene TRBD1, 5 bases. CDR1 and CDR2 from the germline V gene are LGHDT and YNNKEL (reference sequence). CDR3 length: 15 amino acids. V lost 7 bases, J lost 5 bases, and 18 bases lay in between. Here the CDR3 reads CASNSNRKGRNTIYF. DNA of the CDR3: TGTGCCAGCAATTCCAACCGTAAGGGGCGAAACACCATATATTTT.

V and J are TRBV6-2 or TRBV6-3 and TRBJ2-5, with 8 bases matching TRBD2. The V gene end was trimmed by 6 bases and the J gene end by 6 bases; junction bases not matched to a gene: 15. The CDR3 sequence is 16 residues long. The germline gives CDR1 MNHEY, CDR2 SVGEGT. The CDR3 DNA reads as TGTGCCAGCAGCTCCACGGGTAGCGGGACGTTTAAGACCCAGTACTTC. Translation: CASSSTGSGTFKTQYF.

This clone came up many times. The gene calls are TRBV5-5 and TRBJ2-5; TRBD2 aligns across 14 bases. Germline CDR1 SGHKS, CDR2 YYEKEE (reference sequence). With V trimmed by 4 bases and J by 2 bases, 4 bases remained unmatched. The CDR3 length is 16 residues. The CDR3, as DNA: TGTGCCAGCAGCCCGGGACTAGCGGGAGTACAAGAGACCCAGTACTTC. Translation: CASSPGLAGVQETQYF.

The V gene is TRBV5-6, the J gene TRBJ2-1; tentative D call: TRBD1 (6 bases). From germline, CDR1 is SGHDT and CDR2 YYEEEE. Trimming shortened V by 4 bases and J by 10 bases, and 24 bases separated the two germline ends. This CDR3 has 16 residues. CDR3 sequence (DNA): TGTGCCAGCAGCCTGAGGACAGCTAGTATACCGAGGGAGCAGTTCTTC. This gives the protein CASSLRTASIPREQFF.

This sequence joins TRBV7-3 and TRBJ1-3, with 7 bases fitting TRBD1. The CDR3 has 16 residues. V shed 6 bases and J 0 bases; nucleotides not matched to a gene: 8. Germline V gives CDR1 SGHTA, CDR2 FQGTGA. In nucleotides, the CDR3 is TGTGCCAGCAGACGACAGGGTTGGCACTCTGGAAACACCATATATTTT. Its protein is CASRRQGWHSGNTIYF. The full variable domain, in which reference TRBV7-3 and TRBJ1-3 provide the parts outside the CDR3, is GAGVSQTPSNKVTEKGKYVELRCDPISGHTALYWYRQSLGQGPEFLIYFQGTGAADDSGLPNDRFFAVRPEGSVSTLKIQRTERGDSAVYLCASRRQGWHSGNTIYFGEGSWLTVV.

This clone was found once. The DNA of the CDR3 is TGTGCCAGCAGCTTAGCACTAGCGGGAGGAAGCACAGATACGCAGTATTTT. This gives the protein CASSLALAGGSTDTQYF. The chain couples TRBV7-2 to TRBJ2-3, with 12 bases that match TRBD2. Trimming cost V 0 bases and J 0 bases; bases outside gene matches: 1. In germline, CDR1 is SGHTA, CDR2 FQGNSA. CDR3 size: 17 residues. The full variable domain, rest sourced from reference TRBV7-2 and TRBJ2-3, is GAGVSQSPSNKVTEKGKDVELRCDPISGHTALYWYRQSLGQGLEFLIYFQGNSAPDKSGLPSDRFSAERTGGSVSTLTIQRTQQEDSAVYLCASSLALAGGSTDTQYFGPGTRLTVL.

The chain has TRBV27 and TRBJ2-2; TRBD2 matches at 15 bases. The V gene end was trimmed by 8 bases and the J gene end by 5 bases; junction bases not matched to a gene: 6. This CDR3 has 16 amino acids. Germline V gene lookup returns CDR1 MNHEY and CDR2 SMNVEV (reference sequence). CDR3 bases: TGTGCCAGCGGGACTAGCGGGGGGTTCAGTACCGGGGAGCTGTTTTTT. Its translation is CASGTSGGFSTGELFF.

The rearrangement links TRBV28 to TRBJ1-6, with 10 bases aligning to TRBD1. The trim removed 3 bases at V and 8 bases at J, leaving 4 bases unmatched. The CDR3 has 15 amino acids. Germline V gene data show CDR1 as MDHEN and CDR2 as SYDVKM. Here the CDR3 reads CASSFRDRGHSPLHF. The CDR3 nucleotides are TGTGCCAGCAGTTTCCGGGACAGGGGCCATTCACCCCTCCACTTT.

V usage is TRBV28 and J usage is TRBJ1-6, with a tentative D call TRBD1 (6 bases). V lost 3 bases to trimming and J lost 10 bases, with 19 bases between them. The germline CDR1 and CDR2 sequences are MDHEN and SYDVKM. This CDR3 has 16 amino acids. The DNA for the CDR3 is TGTGCCAGCAGTTTTGGCGGGGGGCGCATCTACTCACCCCTCCACTTT. It codes for CASSFGGGRIYSPLHF.

The genes are TRBV7-9 and TRBJ1-6; D perhaps matches TRBD1 (5 bases). Germline V gene data show CDR1 as SEHNR and CDR2 as FQNEAQ (reference sequence). The CDR3 has 13 residues. The V end was cut by 6 bases, the J end by 8 bases, with 11 bases between. The CDR3 reads CASRDSLDSPLHF. CDR3 in DNA: TGTGCCAGCAGAGACAGCTTGGATTCACCCCTCCACTTT.

The chain has TRBV6-5 and TRBJ1-2; 7 bases are a match to TRBD1. The CDR3 is 15 residues long. Trimming at V came to 5 bases and at J to 5 bases, leaving 11 bases not matched to a gene. Germline V gives CDR1 MNHEY, CDR2 SVGAGI. This CDR3 is CASSPVRTGAYGYTF. CDR3 nucleotide sequence: TGTGCCAGCAGTCCAGTTAGGACAGGAGCTTATGGCTACACCTTC.

This clone showed up just a few times. The rearrangement joins TRBV3-1 (or the pseudogene TRBV3-2) to TRBJ1-4; D may be TRBD1 (6 bases). Between the trimmed V and J ends, which lost 0 bases and 7 bases, there was a span of 12 bases. The CDR3 is 15 residues long. Germline V gene lookup returns CDR1 LGHDT and CDR2 YNNKEL (reference sequence). CDR3 sequence reads: CASSQDTGKGEKLFF. The CDR3 bases are TGTGCCAGCAGCCAAGATACAGGGAAGGGTGAAAAACTGTTTTTT.

The chain is built from TRBV6-2 or TRBV6-3 and TRBJ2-2; D ambiguous. V was pared by 5 bases and J by 4 bases, with 17 bases between. CDR1 MNHEY and CDR2 SVGEGT come from the germline V gene. This CDR3 is 16 amino acids long. CDR3 DNA: TGTGCCAGCAGTAGCCCCAACGGGTTTAGCACCGGGGAGCTGTTTTTT. Translating it yields CASSSPNGFSTGELFF.

This clone was seen just once. The chain couples TRBV7-3 to TRBJ2-2, with TRBD1 matching over 9 bases. Trimming took 6 bases from V and 1 from J; bases not matched to a gene: 3. The CDR3 spans 15 residues. CDR1 is SGHTA and CDR2 is FQGTGA in the germline V gene. The CDR3 DNA reads as TGTGCCAGCAGTCAGACAGGGGGGAACACCGGGGAGCTGTTTTTT. Encoded protein: CASSQTGGNTGELFF.

The rearrangement links TRBV9 to TRBJ1-4; perhaps TRBD1 as D (5 bases). Trimming pared 0 bases from V and 1 base from J, leaving 7 bases between. Germline CDR1 reads SGDLS; CDR2 reads YYNGEE. The CDR3 extends over 15 amino acids. CDR3 sequence reads: CASSVGGVTNEKLFF. The CDR3, as DNA: TGTGCCAGCAGCGTAGGGGGGGTAACTAATGAAAAACTGTTTTTT.

The chain combines TRBV6-5 with TRBJ2-1; maybe TRBD2 (7 bases). This CDR3 has 15 residues. In germline, CDR1 is MNHEY, CDR2 SVGAGI. Trimming cost V 0 bases and J 10 bases, with 16 bases left between them. The CDR3 reads CASSYSGGAKGEQFF. The CDR3 coding sequence is TGTGCCAGCAGTTACTCAGGGGGGGCAAAGGGAGAGCAGTTCTTC.

The CDR3 loop is CAISAQQGGSNQPQHF. The CDR3 nucleotides read TGTGCCATCAGCGCTCAACAGGGCGGGAGCAATCAGCCCCAGCATTTT. The V call is TRBV10-3, the J call TRBJ1-5; a possible D gene is TRBD1 (6 bases). V gave up 6 bases and J gave up 1 base, with 16 bases separating them. Germline assignment: CDR1 ENHRY and CDR2 SYGVKD. This CDR3 comprises 16 residues.

CDR3 protein: CATSFGGSDEKLFF. As DNA, the CDR3 is TGTGCCACCTCATTTGGCGGCTCGGATGAAAAACTGTTTTTT. The chain carries TRBV15 and TRBJ1-4; unclear D gene. Trimming took off 8 bases at V and 6 bases at J, with 16 bases between the two ends. CDR1 and CDR2 from the germline V gene are LNHNV and YYDKDF (reference sequence). This CDR3 spans 14 amino acids.

The chain has TRBV9 and TRBJ2-1; 7 bases map to TRBD2. Germline loops: CDR1 SGDLS, CDR2 YYNGEE. The CDR3 has 17 residues. The V segment lost 4 bases and the J segment 0 bases; nucleotides outside the gene matches: 10. CDR3 DNA: TGTGCCAGCAGCCCCATTTTTCTAGCGGTCTCCTACAATGAGCAGTTCTTC. Its translation is CASSPIFLAVSYNEQFF.

The genes are TRBV2 and TRBJ1-6, with TRBD1 as a possible D gene (6 bases). Trimming took off 6 bases at V and 4 bases at J, with 13 bases between the two ends. The CDR3 length is 15 residues. CDR1 is SNHLY and CDR2 is FYNNEI in the germline V gene. For the CDR3, the DNA is TGTGCCAGCAGGGACCATAGGGGGTATAATTCACCCCTCCACTTT. Amino acid sequence: CASRDHRGYNSPLHF.

This chain links TRBV6-5 with TRBJ1-2, with 7 bases identical to TRBD1. There are 15 residues in the CDR3. The germline CDR1 and CDR2 sequences are MNHEY and SVGAGI. The V and J ends lost 6 bases and 2 bases, in that order; junction bases with no gene match: 9. Here the CDR3 reads CASRTPGGRNYGYTF. CDR3 sequence (DNA): TGTGCCAGCAGGACCCCAGGGGGGAGAAACTATGGCTACACCTTC.

The gene calls are TRBV28 and TRBJ1-5, with 11 bases aligning to TRBD1. The V gene end was trimmed by 6 bases and the J gene end by 6 bases; junction bases not matched to a gene: 10. The length of the CDR3 is 16 residues. Germline loops: CDR1 MDHEN, CDR2 SYDVKM. CDR3 residues: CASRPKGQGVGQPQHF. In nucleotides, the CDR3 is TGTGCCAGCAGGCCTAAGGGACAGGGGGTCGGTCAGCCCCAGCATTTT. Full variable domain (missing parts from reference TRBV28 and TRBJ1-5): DVKVTQSSRYLVKRTGEKVFLECVQDMDHENMFWYRQDPGLGLRLIYFSYDVKMKEKGDIPEGYSVSREKKERFSLILESASTNQTSMYLCASRPKGQGVGQPQHFGDGTRLSIL.

This clone was counted a few times. CDR3: CASSSTPVWETQYF. The CDR3 DNA reads TGTGCCAGCAGCTCTACCCCGGTGTGGGAGACCCAGTACTTC. J is TRBJ2-5 and V is TRBV7-2; D gene ambiguous. This CDR3 is 14 amino acids long. Per germline, CDR1 SGHTA and CDR2 FQGNSA. Between the trimmed V and J ends, which lost 4 bases and 5 bases, there was a span of 14 bases.

The chain has TRBV6-5 and TRBJ2-1; D remains ambiguous. Trimming shortened V by 5 bases and J by 6 bases, and 11 bases separated the two germline ends. This CDR3 spans 13 amino acids. Germline CDR1 reads MNHEY; CDR2 reads SVGAGI. CDR3 nucleotides: TGTGCCAGCAGTCTCCTTCGTCTCAATGAGCAGTTCTTC. Amino acid sequence: CASSLLRLNEQFF.

The chain has TRBV7-2 and TRBJ2-4, with 14 nucleotides matching TRBD2. The V segment lost 2 bases and the J segment 0 bases; nucleotides outside the gene matches: 3. The CDR3 is 18 residues long. Looked up from germline, CDR1 is SGHTA and CDR2 is FQGNSA. CDR3 sequence: CASSLRTSGGLAKNIQYF. For the CDR3, the DNA is TGTGCCAGCAGCTTACGGACTAGCGGGGGGCTAGCCAAAAACATTCAGTACTTC.

This chain connects TRBV27 to TRBJ2-2; 7 bases agree with TRBD1. CDR1 is MNHEY and CDR2 is SMNVEV in the germline V gene (reference sequence). V shed 3 bases and J 5 bases; nucleotides not matched to a gene: 6. This CDR3 has 15 amino acids. CDR3: CASSFAPGGTGELFF. The CDR3 nucleotides are TGTGCCAGCAGTTTTGCGCCAGGGGGTACCGGGGAGCTGTTTTTT.

This rearrangement joins TRBV29-1 to TRBJ2-1; 7 bases are shared with TRBD1. Germline V CDR1 and CDR2: SQVTM, ANQGSEA. The CDR3 extends over 14 amino acids. The V gene end was trimmed by 4 bases and the J gene end by 3 bases; junction bases not matched to a gene: 6. CDR3 sequence: CSVAGQGVYNEQFF. The CDR3 DNA reads TGCAGCGTTGCAGGGCAGGGGGTCTACAATGAGCAGTTCTTC.

The chain carries TRBV7-9 and TRBJ1-2; D might be TRBD1 (6 bases). V was trimmed by 4 bases and J by 0 bases, leaving 15 bases between them. The CDR3 sequence is 16 residues long. From germline, CDR1 is SEHNR and CDR2 FQNEAQ (reference sequence). CDR3 coding DNA: TGTGCCAGCAGCTCCGTGACAGGCCAAGCTAACTATGGCTACACCTTC. Protein product: CASSSVTGQANYGYTF.

The chain employs TRBV14 and TRBJ2-5; D is perhaps TRBD2 (5 bases). The CDR3 contains 14 residues. Germline V CDR1 and CDR2: SGHDN, FVKESK. The V gene lost 7 bases and the J gene lost 2 bases, with 14 bases spanning the gap. The CDR3 DNA reads TGTGCCAGCAAAAGTGGATCGGGACAAGAGACCCAGTACTTC. Its translation: CASKSGSGQETQYF.